This passage covers 2 T cell receptor beta chains from one sample sequenced in a study of sequential checkpoint blockade in melanoma. Sample treatment: randomized to nivolumab then ipilimumab (arm A) or the reverse (arm B). Data came from immunoSEQ multiplex PCR; TCRdb stores just in-frame clones and leaves some out. This sample has more than 30,000 clones; roughly a third occur once, and the top ten carry roughly 1.5%. Here the sequenced sample was tumor tissue (inferred from file names), taken from a patient given nivolumab and ipilimumab in sequence. The receptor source for this set is a human donor with melanoma.

The rearrangement joins TRBV29-1 to TRBJ2-2; D not resolved. Trimming pared 4 bases from V and 1 base from J, leaving 10 bases between. The germline V gene has CDR1 SQVTM and CDR2 ANQGSEA. The CDR3 length is 14 residues. In DNA form, the CDR3 reads TGCAGCGTTGTTTTACTCCTGAACACCGGGGAGCTGTTTTTT. It yields the protein CSVVLLLNTGELFF.

J is TRBJ1-3 and V is TRBV9; TRBD1 might be the D (6 bases). The CDR3 totals 14 residues. Trimming removed 7 bases at V and 0 bases at J, with 11 bases between. Looked up from germline, CDR1 is SGDLS and CDR2 is YYNGEE. CDR3 DNA sequence: TGTGCCAGCCACAGGGCCAGCTCTGGAAACACCATATATTTT. It is translated as CASHRASSGNTIYF. The full variable domain, with the rest looked up from reference TRBV9 and TRBJ1-3, is DSGVTQTPKHLITATGQRVTLRCSPRSGDLSVYWYQQSLDQGLQFLIQYYNGEERAKGNILERFSAQQFPDLHSELNLSSLELGDSALYFCASHRASSGNTIYFGEGSWLTVV.